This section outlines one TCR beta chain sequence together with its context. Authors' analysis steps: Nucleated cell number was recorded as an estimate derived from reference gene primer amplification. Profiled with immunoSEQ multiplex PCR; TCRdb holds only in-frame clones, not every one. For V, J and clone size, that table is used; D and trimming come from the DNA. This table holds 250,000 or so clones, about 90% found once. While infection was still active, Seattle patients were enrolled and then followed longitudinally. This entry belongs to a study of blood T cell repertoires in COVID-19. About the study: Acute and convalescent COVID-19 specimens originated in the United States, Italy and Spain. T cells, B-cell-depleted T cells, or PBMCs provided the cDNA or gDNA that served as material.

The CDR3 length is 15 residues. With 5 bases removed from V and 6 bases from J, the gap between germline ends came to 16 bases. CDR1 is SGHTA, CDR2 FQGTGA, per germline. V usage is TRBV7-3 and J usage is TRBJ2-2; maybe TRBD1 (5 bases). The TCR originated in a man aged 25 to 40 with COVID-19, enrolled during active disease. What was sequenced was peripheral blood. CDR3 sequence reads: CASSLQSGRSGELFF. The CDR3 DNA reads TGTGCCAGCAGCCTCCAGTCAGGGCGGTCCGGGGAGCTGTTTTTT. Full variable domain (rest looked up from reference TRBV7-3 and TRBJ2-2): GAGVSQTPSNKVTEKGKYVELRCDPISGHTALYWYRQSLGQGPEFLIYFQGTGAADDSGLPNDRFFAVRPEGSVSTLKIQRTERGDSAVYLCASSLQSGRSGELFFGEGSRLTVL.